These 2 T cell receptor beta chains were all obtained from the same sample, sequenced in a study of blood T cell repertoires in COVID-19. Method: immunoSEQ multiplex PCR; TCRdb's copy keeps in-frame clones and lacks some. The sample has roughly 200,000 clones, 84% seen once. Material for sequencing was peripheral blood. The receptors shown here come from a woman older than 75 with COVID-19, enrolled during active disease.

The rearrangement uses TRBV3-1 (or the pseudogene TRBV3-2) and TRBJ2-2; D possibly corresponds to TRBD1 (5 bases). The CDR3 runs 15 residues. The germline V and J ends were trimmed by 4 bases and 4 bases, with 13 bases remaining between them. CDR1 and CDR2 (germline): LGHDT, YNNKEL (reference sequence). The CDR3 DNA is TGTGCCAGCAGCCCCGACAGTAGGAGCACCGGGGAGCTGTTTTTT. Translated, it gives CASSPDSRSTGELFF.

V gene TRBV24-1 combines with J gene TRBJ2-5, with 8 bases matching TRBD1. Germline V gives CDR1 KGHDR, CDR2 SFDVKD. V dropped 3 bases and J dropped 7; count of bases not matched to a gene: 9. This CDR3 is 15 amino acids long. CDR3 bases: TGTGCCACCAGTGATCCCGGACAGGGAGGAGGGACCCAGTACTTC. This encodes CATSDPGQGGGTQYF.